Below, one T cell receptor (beta chain) is given with its context. The CDR3 sequence is 17 residues long. Germline-derived CDR1 and CDR2 are SEHNR and FQNEAQ (reference sequence). The V and J ends lost 5 bases and 6 bases respectively, with 22 bases between them. This entry belongs to a study of blood T cell repertoires in COVID-19. Assay used: immunoSEQ multiplex PCR; TCRdb lists only in-frame clones, some missing. The sample holds about 60,000 clones, about four fifths seen once. V is TRBV7-9 and J is TRBJ1-4; D is ambiguous. Sequencing was performed on peripheral blood. The receptor comes from a human donor in a cohort sampled during active COVID-19. The CDR3 loop reads CASSIDNGRTSDEKLFF. The CDR3 bases are TGTGCCAGCAGCATAGACAATGGCCGAACCTCCGATGAAAAACTGTTTTTT.